Below, 29 T cell receptor beta chains from the same sample are listed, as sequenced in a study of regulatory T cells in long-lasting Graves disease. Indicated time point: persistent/refractory GD, antithyroid drugs over 5 years with positive TRAb. With RNA extracted from PBMCs as input, the TCR library was made. Building of the TCR beta libraries involved iRepertoire HTBI primers and Arm-PCR of CDR3 regions. TCRdb redid the calling of the multiplex PCR reads with MiXCR, one entry per CDR3 protein. This table holds more than 300,000 distinct CDR3 sequences, 23% found once. Material: peripheral blood mononuclear cells (PBMCs), obtained when the disease was refractory, from a patient treated with antithyroid drugs. All receptors come from a woman between 35 and 50 years old with Graves disease.

This clonotype was recorded at least ten times. The rearrangement links TRBV24-1 to TRBJ2-7, with D uncertain. The CDR3 has 18 residues. Germline V gives CDR1 KGHDR, CDR2 SFDVKD. V shed 5 bases and J shed 3 bases, with 25 bases lying between them. Here the CDR3 DNA reads TGTGCCACCAGTGCGAGAGGAAGGGCGGCGGTGATCTACTACGAGCAGTACTTC. As protein: CATSARGRAAVIYYEQYF.

This clonotype was observed a single time. The V call is TRBV5-8, the J call TRBJ2-1; D is unresolved. The germline V and J ends were trimmed by 2 bases and 8 bases, with 8 bases remaining between them. CDR1 is SGHTS, CDR2 YDEGEE, per germline. This CDR3 is built from 12 residues. The CDR3 coding sequence is TGTGCCAGCAGCTTACATAGAGATGAGCAGTTCTTC. It specifies CASSLHRDEQFF.

The chain uses TRBV5-6 and TRBJ2-2; no clear D gene. This CDR3 is 17 amino acids long. Trimming cost V 2 bases and J 6 bases, with 20 bases left between them. Germline CDR1 is SGHDT and CDR2 is YYEEEE. CDR3 DNA sequence: TGTGCCAGCAGCTTTGGGTCCGACTTACCTTTTTCCGGGGAGCTGTTTTTT. It translates to CASSFGSDLPFSGELFF.

This clonotype was detected only a few times. The V call is TRBV20-1, the J call TRBJ2-7; the match to TRBD2 covers 13 bases. CDR1 is DFQATT and CDR2 is SNEGSKA in the germline V gene (reference sequence). The V gene end was trimmed by 0 bases and the J gene end by 6 bases; junction bases not matched to a gene: 8. The CDR3 totals 16 residues. The CDR3 sequence: CSARDQTSGRMGEQYF. The CDR3 DNA sequence: TGCAGTGCTAGAGATCAGACTAGCGGGAGGATGGGCGAGCAGTACTTC.

A single count supports this clonotype. V is TRBV28 and J is TRBJ1-2; TRBD1 matches 7 bases. The V gene's germline CDR1 is MDHEN and CDR2 SYDVKM. Trimming removed 6 bases from V and 4 bases from J; junction bases left unmatched: 8. The CDR3 is 14 amino acids. Here the CDR3 DNA reads TGTGCCAGCAGGGAAGAGACAGGGATCTATGGCTACACCTTC. Its translation: CASREETGIYGYTF.

The rearrangement links TRBV27 to TRBJ2-1; 9 nucleotides agree with TRBD1. The assigned J gene may be wrong: the sequence end matches TRBJ2-5 better. This CDR3 contains 14 residues. Germline V lookup: CDR1 MNHEY, CDR2 SMNVEV (reference sequence). The CDR3 sequence: CASRPGQGLETQYF. The CDR3 region has the DNA TGTGCCAGCAGACCGGGACAGGGATTAGAGACCCAGTACTTC.

This clonotype was picked up a small number of times. V gene TRBV2 combines with J gene TRBJ2-3; 7 bases are shared with TRBD2. The CDR3 covers 15 residues. Germline lookup yields CDR1 SNHLY and CDR2 FYNNEI. The V gene end was trimmed by 7 bases and the J gene end by 5 bases; junction bases not matched to a gene: 12. CDR3 in amino acids: CASTGGLAAIDTQYF. In DNA, the CDR3 is TGTGCCAGCACTGGAGGGCTAGCGGCGATAGATACGCAGTATTTT.

The CDR3 DNA follows: TGTGCCAGCAGTTTATATTGGTTCGGGGTCATTACTAGCAATCAGCCCCAGCATTTT. This encodes CASSLYWFGVITSNQPQHF. V usage is TRBV28 and J usage is TRBJ1-5; no clear D gene. The CDR3 contains 19 residues. The ends were cut back, 1 base at V and 0 bases at J, with 19 bases in the middle. The germline gives CDR1 MDHEN, CDR2 SYDVKM.

The table lists this clonotype with a few counts. This CDR3 is CASRGRGGLWETQYF. The CDR3 nucleotides are TGTGCCAGCAGGGGGCGTGGAGGGCTTTGGGAGACCCAGTACTTC. The V and J genes are TRBV3-1 and TRBJ2-5; maybe TRBD2 (6 bases). With 6 bases removed from V and 5 bases from J, the gap between germline ends came to 19 bases. From germline, CDR1 is LGHDT and CDR2 YNNKEL (reference sequence). The CDR3 runs 15 residues.

CDR3 loop: CASSPYRGQETQYF. The CDR3 DNA reads TGTGCCAGCAGCCCTTACAGGGGACAAGAGACCCAGTACTTC. This chain joins TRBV7-6 and TRBJ2-5; 7 nucleotides match TRBD1. The CDR3 length is 14 residues. Per germline, CDR1 SGHVS and CDR2 FNYEAQ. The ends lost 5 bases at V and 2 bases at J; junction bases unmatched: 5. Full variable domain (missing parts from reference TRBV7-6 and TRBJ2-5): GAGVSQSPRYKVTKRGQDVALRCDPISGHVSLYWYRQALGQGPEFLTYFNYEAQQDKSGLPNDRFSAERPEGSISTLTIQRTEQRDSAMYRCASSPYRGQETQYFGPGTRLLVL.

The J gene is TRBJ1-1, the V gene TRBV9; perhaps TRBD1 as D (5 bases). Germline V gene sequence: CDR1 SGDLS, CDR2 YYNGEE. V lost 4 bases and J lost 1, with 14 bases in between. The CDR3 runs 15 residues. CDR3 nucleotide sequence: TGTGCCAGCAGCCCCGTAGGAGGGACGAACACTGAAGCTTTCTTT. This gives the protein CASSPVGGTNTEAFF. Together with reference TRBV9 and TRBJ1-1, the CDR3 gives the full variable domain: DSGVTQTPKHLITATGQRVTLRCSPRSGDLSVYWYQQSLDQGLQFLIQYYNGEERAKGNILERFSAQQFPDLHSELNLSSLELGDSALYFCASSPVGGTNTEAFFGQGTRLTVV.

In its sample, this clonotype was seen many times. The chain uses TRBV11-1 and TRBJ2-5; 7 bases map to TRBD2. The CDR3 totals 13 residues. J was trimmed by 5 bases and V by 3 bases; bases with no gene match: 3. Germline values: CDR1 SGHAT, CDR2 FQDESV (reference sequence). CDR3 region: CASSFGRLETQYF. DNA for the CDR3: TGTGCCAGCAGCTTCGGGAGGCTGGAGACCCAGTACTTC.

This clonotype came up many times. The V gene is TRBV7-8, the J gene TRBJ2-7; 8 bases are a match to TRBD1. Germline V gene lookup returns CDR1 SGHVS and CDR2 FQNEAQ. The CDR3 runs 15 residues. V dropped 5 bases and J dropped 0; count of bases not matched to a gene: 6. The CDR3 DNA follows: TGTGCCAGCAGCCCTGACAGGGGCTCCTCCTACGAGCAGTACTTC. Protein sequence: CASSPDRGSSYEQYF. Using reference TRBV7-8 and TRBJ2-7 for the parts outside the CDR3, the full variable domain is GAGVSQSPRYKVAKRGQDVALRCDPISGHVSLFWYQQALGQGPEFLTYFQNEAQLDKSGLPSDRFFAERPEGSVSTLKIQRTQQEDSAVYLCASSPDRGSSYEQYFGPGTRLTVT.

The gene calls are TRBV15 and TRBJ1-1, with D possibly matching TRBD1 (5 bases). Germline V lookup: CDR1 LNHNV, CDR2 YYDKDF (reference sequence). V was shortened by 0 bases and J by 7 bases, with 12 bases between the two germline ends. This CDR3 comprises 14 residues. The CDR3 DNA reads as TGTGCCACCAGCAGAGATCCGGGACCCCTTGAAGCTTTCTTT. This translates into CATSRDPGPLEAFF.

This clonotype was seen many times. The CDR3 coding sequence is TGTGCCAGCAGTGACCCACAGAGCTCCTACGAGCAGTACTTC. Residues: CASSDPQSSYEQYF. The chain links TRBV6-1 to TRBJ2-7; D gene ambiguous. The CDR3 spans 14 residues. Germline V gene sequence: CDR1 MNHNS, CDR2 SASEGT. Trimming took 3 bases from V and 0 from J, leaving 9 bases between them.

This clonotype was counted at least ten times. The gene calls are TRBV19 and TRBJ2-7; D is unresolved. CDR3 length: 13 amino acids. Germline V gene lookup returns CDR1 LNHDA and CDR2 SQIVND (reference sequence). Trimming removed 5 bases from V and 6 bases from J, with 14 bases in between. CDR3 in DNA: TGTGCCAGTAGTTGGGGATCGGATGGCGAGCAGTACTTC. This translates into CASSWGSDGEQYF. Variable domain in full (rest from reference TRBV19 and TRBJ2-7): DGGITQSPKYLFRKEGQNVTLSCEQNLNHDAMYWYRQDPGQGLRLIYYSQIVNDFQKGDIAEGYSVSREKKESFPLTVTSAQKNPTAFYLCASSWGSDGEQYFGPGTRLTVT.

This chain joins TRBV18 and TRBJ2-5; tentatively, D is TRBD1 or TRBD2 (5 bases each). Trimming took 3 bases from V and 2 from J, leaving 10 bases between them. The CDR3 has 14 residues. Germline CDR1 KGHSH, CDR2 LQKENI. This chain's CDR3 is CASSPGRLQETQYF. The DNA for the CDR3 is TGTGCCAGCTCACCGGGACGGCTACAAGAGACCCAGTACTTC.

This clonotype was found a few times. This chain uses TRBV3-1 with TRBJ1-1; D is uncertain. Deletions cut 5 bases from V and 5 bases from J, with 12 bases between. This CDR3 contains 13 residues. Germline V gene data show CDR1 as LGHDT and CDR2 as YNNKEL (reference sequence). CDR3: CASSDTLGTEAFF. The CDR3 coding sequence is TGTGCCAGCAGCGATACGCTTGGGACTGAAGCTTTCTTT.

The rearrangement uses TRBV5-1 and TRBJ2-2; 9 bases line up with TRBD2. Germline V gene data show CDR1 as SGHRS and CDR2 as YFSETQ. The CDR3 runs to 17 residues. V was clipped by 5 bases and J by 4 bases; unmatched bases: 12. Written as DNA, the CDR3 is TGCGCCAGCAGTCACGGGCGGCTAGCGGGGATCACCGGGGAGCTGTTTTTT. This gives the protein CASSHGRLAGITGELFF.

This clonotype has at least ten counts. V and J are TRBV15 and TRBJ1-2; D call uncertain. Trimming removed 6 bases from V and 0 bases from J, with 8 bases in between. The germline V gene has CDR1 LNHNV and CDR2 YYDKDF (reference sequence). This CDR3 has 13 amino acids. DNA of the CDR3: TGTGCCACCAGGCAGCAGGCTAACTATGGCTACACCTTC. This codes for CATRQQANYGYTF.

This clonotype was counted many times. This sequence joins TRBV28 and TRBJ1-3; D remains ambiguous. CDR3 length equals 14 residues. V was cut by 5 bases and J by 4 bases, with 12 bases left in between. CDR1 and CDR2 (germline): MDHEN, SYDVKM. CDR3 DNA sequence: TGTGCCAGCAGTCTTGGAGGAACAGGAAACACCATATATTTT. Translation: CASSLGGTGNTIYF.

This clonotype showed up many times. V gene TRBV28 combines with J gene TRBJ2-5, with TRBD2 as a possible D gene (5 bases). This CDR3 comprises 15 residues. The germline V and J ends were trimmed by 6 bases and 9 bases, with 23 bases remaining between them. CDR1 is MDHEN, CDR2 SYDVKM, per germline. Here the CDR3 DNA reads TGTGCCAGCAGCCTAGGACTTTCTAGCCCCCCTCCCCAGTACTTC. This translates into CASSLGLSSPPPQYF. Combining the CDR3 with reference TRBV28 and TRBJ2-5 gives the whole variable domain DVKVTQSSRYLVKRTGEKVFLECVQDMDHENMFWYRQDPGLGLRLIYFSYDVKMKEKGDIPEGYSVSREKKERFSLILESASTNQTSMYLCASSLGLSSPPPQYFGPGTRLLVL.

This clonotype was found many times. This chain links TRBV11-2 with TRBJ2-7; D tentatively reads TRBD1 or TRBD2 (5 bases each). In germline, CDR1 is SGHAT, CDR2 FQNNGV. Deletions cut 6 bases from V and 3 bases from J, with 18 bases between. This CDR3 comprises 15 residues. The CDR3 sequence: CASSPPGRKFYEQYF. In DNA form, the CDR3 reads TGTGCCAGCAGTCCTCCGGGACGGAAATTCTACGAGCAGTACTTC.

This chain links TRBV6-1 with TRBJ2-5; TRBD2 might be the D (5 bases). The germline CDR1 and CDR2 sequences are MNHNS and SASEGT. Trimming pared 5 bases from V and 4 bases from J, leaving 14 bases between. The CDR3 consists of 14 residues. The CDR3 DNA is TGTGCCAGCAGTACGACACGAGCGGTAGAGACCCAGTACTTC. Translation: CASSTTRAVETQYF.

V usage is TRBV7-3 and J usage is TRBJ2-1; the match to TRBD1 covers 8 bases. The CDR3 runs to 18 residues. The J segment lost 4 bases and the V segment lost 6 bases, leaving 17 bases of the junction unmatched. Germline V gene sequence: CDR1 SGHTA, CDR2 FQGTGA. The CDR3 loop reads CASSPSRTIGQGYNEQFF. As DNA, the CDR3 is TGTGCCAGCAGTCCTTCGCGGACAATAGGACAGGGTTACAATGAGCAGTTCTTC.

This clonotype was counted many times. The chain carries TRBV12-3 or TRBV12-4 and TRBJ2-7, with TRBD2 as a possible D gene (5 bases). The CDR3 loop spans 15 amino acids. Trimming removed 6 bases from V and 0 bases from J, with 15 bases in between. The CDR3 region is CASSRGGTVSYEQYF. The CDR3 DNA reads as TGTGCCAGCAGCCGAGGAGGTACCGTCTCCTACGAGCAGTACTTC.

This clonotype occurred many times. V and J are TRBV5-1 and TRBJ1-4; D is perhaps TRBD1 (5 bases). Germline CDR1 reads SGHRS; CDR2 reads YFSETQ. The CDR3 runs 15 residues. With 0 bases removed from V and 7 bases from J, the gap between germline ends came to 13 bases. CDR3 sequence: CASSLEGRATEKLFF. The CDR3 DNA sequence: TGCGCCAGCAGCTTGGAGGGGAGGGCTACTGAAAAACTGTTTTTT. Variable domain in full (rest from reference TRBV5-1 and TRBJ1-4): KAGVTQTPRYLIKTRGQQVTLSCSPISGHRSVSWYQQTPGQGLQFLFEYFSETQRNKGNFPGRFSGRQFSNSRSEMNVSTLELGDSALYLCASSLEGRATEKLFFGSGTQLSVL.

Many counts were recorded for this clonotype. V usage is TRBV28 and J usage is TRBJ1-1; D not certain. Per germline, CDR1 MDHEN and CDR2 SYDVKM. CDR3 length equals 13 residues. Trimming left V 4 bases short and J 5 bases short, with 11 bases between. This CDR3 is CASSWMGRTEAFF. The CDR3 DNA follows: TGTGCCAGCAGTTGGATGGGTAGGACTGAAGCTTTCTTT.

This clonotype appeared once. The V and J genes are TRBV5-5 and TRBJ2-5, with TRBD2 matching over 9 bases. The CDR3 spans 19 residues. Trimming at V came to 0 bases and at J to 2 bases, leaving 14 bases not matched to a gene. Germline values: CDR1 SGHKS, CDR2 YYEKEE (reference sequence). In DNA, the CDR3 is TGTGCCAGCAGCTTGGAGGGCGGGAGGGCCTTTTGGGCTCAAGAGACCCAGTACTTC. It codes for CASSLEGGRAFWAQETQYF.